A selection of T cell receptor delta chains follows, all from one sample in a study of γδ T cells in repeated Plasmodium falciparum infection. TCRdb reprocessed the multiplex PCR reads through CATT. The data show around 82,000 delta-chain clones, around 1.4% seen once. The sample was gamma-delta T cells from blood. Receptors were obtained from a pool of human donors (malaria-infected and uninfected, not separated). The CDR3 runs from the conserved cysteine through the conserved F or W. A D gene is named only where the DNA matches it firmly. Size values are once, few and many counts, or a class for expanded clones, and some rows have none.

>TRDD3|TRDV1|many|TRDJ1
TGTGCTCTTGGGAAAGGGATACCTTCTCCCGCTCATACCTCCAGAGACACCGATAAACTCATCTTT
CALGKGIPSPAHTSRDTDKLIF
>.|TRDV2|medium-sized|TRDJ1
TGTGCCTGTGATCTTAAAGTCGGGGGTTCTCCGTACACCGATAAACTCATCTTT
CACDLKVGGSPYTDKLIF
>TRDD3|TRDV3|few|TRDJ1
TGCGCCTTCCCTGATACCCTACTGGGGGACCCAAACCACTCGTACACCGATAAACTCATCTTT
CAFPDTLLGDPNHSYTDKLIF
>TRDD3|TRDV1|many|TRDJ1
TGTGCTCTTGGGAAGCGTTCCTACCCTTTACTGGGGGATACGGACGATAAACTCATCTTT
CALGKRSYPLLGDTDDKLIF
>TRDD3|TRDV2|many|TRDJ1
TGTGCCTGTGACATGGGGATACGCGAGGGGTACAATAAACTCATCTTT
CACDMGIREGYNKLIF
>.|TRDV3|many|TRDJ1
TGTGCCTTTAGTCCCCTTCCTGCCTTACTGGGGGGCCGTAAACTCATCTTT
CAFSPLPALLGGRKLIF
>TRDD3|TRDV1|many|TRDJ1
TGTGCTCTTGGGGAAATTCCCCGGGATGGGGGATACGACACCGATAAACTCATCTTT
CALGEIPRDGGYDTDKLIF
>TRDD3|TRDV1|many|TRDJ1
TGTGCTCTTGGGGAATATTCCTACTGGGGGATACGGTACACCGATAAACTCATCTTT
CALGEYSYWGIRYTDKLIF
>.|TRDV1|many|TRDJ1
TGTGCTCTTGGGGAACTACCCCTCCACTACGTCCATGGTAAAAGACTCATCTTT
CALGELPLHYVHGKRLIF
>TRDD3|TRDV1|many|TRDJ1
TGTGCTCTTGGGGAACATTCCTCCGGGGGATACGCTCGCCCCTACACCGATAAACTCATCTTT
CALGEHSSGGYARPYTDKLIF
>TRDD3|TRDV1|many|TRDJ1
TGTGCTCTTGGGCACACCTTCTACCTAAACTACTGGGGGCCCCACGATAAACTCATCTTT
CALGHTFYLNYWGPHDKLIF
>TRDD3|TRDV1|many|TRDJ1
TGTGCTCTTGGGGAACTTACCTCCTACGACCCTACTGGGGGATACTTAGCCGATAAACTCATCTTT
CALGELTSYDPTGGYLADKLIF
>.|TRDV1|many|TRDJ1
TGTGCTCTTGGGGAGCCTTTGCGAGAAAGCGATAAACTCATCTTT
CALGEPLRESDKLIF
>TRDD3|TRDV1|many|TRDJ1
TGTGCTCTTGGGGAACGTGGGATAGGTGGGGGATACCACAGACATAAACTCATCTTT
CALGERGIGGGYHRHKLIF
>.|TRDV1|many|TRDJ1
TGTGCTCTTGGGGAACCCGTTGACTCCTACACCGATAAACTCATCTTT
CALGEPVDSYTDKLIF
>TRDD3|TRDV1|many|TRDJ1
TGTGCTCTTGGGGAATACGTGCCGGGGGATAGGGGCGATAAACTCATCTTT
CALGEYVPGDRGDKLIF
>.|TRDV1|medium-sized|TRDJ1
TGTGCTCTTGTGCTCTTCCCCCTCGCGGGGGGAGCGACCACCGATAAACTCATCTTT
CALVLFPLAGGATTDKLIF
>.|TRDV1|many|TRDJ1
TGTGCTCTTGGGGAACAAGTTGGGTACCTTCCGACTTTTCTGAACGATAAACTCATCTTT
CALGEQVGYLPTFLNDKLIF
>TRDD3|TRDV1|many|TRDJ1
TGTGCTCTTGGGGACCCCAGGCCTTCCCCAGGTACGGGGGATACTAAACTCATCTTT
CALGDPRPSPGTGDTKLIF
>TRDD3|TRDV1|many|TRDJ1
TGTGCTCTTGGGGACACTGTCTTCCTCCCTGGGGGATACAAGTCACTCACCGATAAACTCATCTTT
CALGDTVFLPGGYKSLTDKLIF
>TRDD3|TRDV1|many|TRDJ1
TGTGCTCTCTCCCACTACTGGGGGATAAGGGGCGATAAACTCATCTTT
CALSHYWGIRGDKLIF
>TRDD3|TRDV2|many|TRDJ1
TGTGCCTGTGACCCCCTCATGAGGGCTGGGGGACAAAACACCGATAAACTCATCTTT
CACDPLMRAGGQNTDKLIF
>TRDD3|TRDV2|medium-sized|TRDJ1
TGTGCCTGTGACCCAGTACCGACCGCCGTACTGGGGGATACGGAGGGGACCGATAAACTCATCTTT
CACDPVPTAVLGDTEGTDKLIF
>TRDD3|TRDV1|many|TRDJ1
TGTGCTCTTGGGGGACAATTCCATACGTATACTGGGGGCCGGGGGGCCGATAAACTCATCTTT
CALGGQFHTYTGGRGADKLIF
>TRDD3|TRDV3|many|TRDJ1
TGTGCCCCTCAAACTAGGTACTGGGGGATAAGCGATAAACTCATCTTT
CAPQTRYWGISDKLIF
>TRDD3|TRDV1|many|TRDJ1
TGTGCTCTTGGGGAACTGAAGGGGGGATCCGAGATCCCCGATAAACTCATCTTT
CALGELKGGSEIPDKLIF
>.|TRDV1|many|TRDJ1
TGTGCTCTTGGGGAACTACCCTTAACCTCGTACACCGATAAACTCATCTTT
CALGELPLTSYTDKLIF
>.|TRDV1|many|TRDJ1
TGTGCTCTTGGGGAACTGGGGACTCTCCTGTACACCGATAAACTCATCTTT
CALGELGTLLYTDKLIF
>TRDD3|TRDV1|many|TRDJ1
TGTGCTCTTGGGGAACTGGGGCTGCAATGGGGGATACGAGTGGAAGACACCGATAAACTCATCTTT
CALGELGLQWGIRVEDTDKLIF
>TRDD3|TRDV1|many|TRDJ1
TGTGCTCTTGGGGAACTGTCCACCTACCACCGCACTGGGGGACACACCGATAAACTCATCTTT
CALGELSTYHRTGGHTDKLIF
>TRDD3|TRDV1|many|TRDJ1
TGTGCTCTTGGGGAATTTGCACTGGGGGAAGACACCGATAAACTCATCTTT
CALGEFALGEDTDKLIF
>TRDD3|TRDV1|many|TRDJ1
TGTGCTCTTGGGGACCGAACCTTTCCTACAAATGGGGGATATGGGAGGTACACCGATAAACTCATCTTT
CALGDRTFPTNGGYGRYTDKLIF
>TRDD3|TRDV1|many|TRDJ1
TGTGCTCTTGGGGAAAGAAGTGAGGGGATACGCGGGAGGGCCGATAAACTCATCTTT
CALGERSEGIRGRADKLIF
>.|TRDV1|many|TRDJ1
TGTGCTCTTGGGGAACGACGCTTAGATTACACCGATAAACTCATCTTT
CALGERRLDYTDKLIF
>.|TRDV2|many|TRDJ3
TGTGCCTGTGACCTAGCCGGGCCGGAGAACCGACAGATGTTTTTC
CACDLAGPENRQMFF
>TRDD3|TRDV1|many|TRDJ1
TGTGCTCTTGGGGAACTTCACAGTACTGGGGGATATACCGATAAACTCATCTTT
CALGELHSTGGYTDKLIF
>.|TRDV2|medium-sized|TRDJ1
TGTGCCTGTGACCCGGTTCCCATCCACACCGATAAACTCATCTTT
CACDPVPIHTDKLIF
>.|TRDV1|medium-sized|TRDJ1
TGTGCTCTTGGGGGGCCGCCGGAACTCATCTTT
CALGGPPELIF
>TRDD3|TRDV1|many|TRDJ1
TGTGCTCTTGGGGAACGGGATCACCCGTACTGGGGTGGGAACACCGATAAACTCATCTTT
CALGERDHPYWGGNTDKLIF
>TRDD3|TRDV2|.|TRDJ1
TGTGCCTGTGACGACCTGGGGGAATACGCTGATAAACTCATCTTT
CACDDLGEYADKLIF
>.|TRDV1|many|TRDJ1
TGTGCTCTTGGGGATTCCGCTGGAGGGAAACTCATCTTT
CALGDSAGGKLIF
>TRDD3|TRDV2|many|TRDJ1
TGTGCCTGTGACACCGGGCCTCGCCTACTGGGGGGAATGTACACCGATAAACTCATCTTT
CACDTGPRLLGGMYTDKLIF
>TRDD3|TRDV1|many|TRDJ1
TGTGCTCTTGGGGAACTTGACCTACAACCAGGGGGATACGCGGTTCGCACCGATAAACTCATCTTT
CALGELDLQPGGYAVRTDKLIF
>.|TRDV1|many|TRDJ1
TGTGCTCTTGGGGAATCCCCATTCCTCGACACCGATAAACTCATCTTT
CALGESPFLDTDKLIF
>TRDD3|TRDV1|many|TRDJ1
TGTGCTCTTGGGGAAAGGAAACCTACCTTGTACTGGGGGATACGAATAGGCACCGATAAACTCATCTTT
CALGERKPTLYWGIRIGTDKLIF
>TRDD3|TRDV1|.|TRDJ1
TGTGCTCTTGAGCCGGCACTGGGGGATAACCCCGGTAAACTCATCTTT
CALEPALGDNPGKLIF
>.|TRDV2|medium-sized|TRDJ1
TGTGCCTGTGACCAAATTTCCCGGGGAACCGATAAACTCATCTTT
CACDQISRGTDKLIF
>.|TRDV1|many|TRDJ2
TGTGCTCTTGGGGAACTGAGGGCGAGGACAGCACAACTCTTCTTT
CALGELRARTAQLFF
>TRDD3|TRDV1|many|TRDJ1
TGTGCTCTTGGGGAACTAGAGAGAAGGGGCCTCTTTTCCCTACTGGGGGATCTAGGACGGACCGATAAACTCATCTTT
CALGELERRGLFSLLGDLGRTDKLIF
>.|TRDV1|medium-sized|TRDJ1
TGTGCTCTTGGGGAACCCTACCTCGTCCCAAACAGGGCGTACACCGATAAACTCATCTTT
CALGEPYLVPNRAYTDKLIF
>TRDD3|TRDV1|many|TRDJ1
TGTGCTCTCGTCTCGCCTGGGGGATGCAAAGACACCGATAAACTCATCTTT
CALVSPGGCKDTDKLIF
>TRDD3|TRDV1|many|TRDJ1
TGTGCTCTTTCTTCCTTCCTCGGCTGGGGGATACATAGTTCCGATAAACTCATCTTT
CALSSFLGWGIHSSDKLIF
>TRDD3|TRDV2|many|TRDJ1
TGTGCCTGTGACACCTTGAATGCTGGGGGACTTCCAAAACTCATCTTT
CACDTLNAGGLPKLIF
>TRDD3|TRDV1|many|TRDJ1
TGTGCTCTTGGGGAACTTTTGCCTCAGACGGGGGATAAAACCGATAAACTCATCTTT
CALGELLPQTGDKTDKLIF